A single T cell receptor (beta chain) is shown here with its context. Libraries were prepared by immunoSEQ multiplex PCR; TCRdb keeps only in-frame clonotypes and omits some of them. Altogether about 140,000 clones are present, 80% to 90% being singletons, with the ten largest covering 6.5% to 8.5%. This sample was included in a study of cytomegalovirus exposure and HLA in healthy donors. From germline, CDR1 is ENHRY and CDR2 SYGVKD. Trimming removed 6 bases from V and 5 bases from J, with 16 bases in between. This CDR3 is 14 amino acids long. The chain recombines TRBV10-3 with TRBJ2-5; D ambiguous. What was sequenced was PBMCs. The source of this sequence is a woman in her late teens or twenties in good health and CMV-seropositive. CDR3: CAISLQRSGETQYF. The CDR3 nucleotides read TGTGCCATCAGCTTGCAAAGGAGTGGGGAGACCCAGTACTTC.